This T cell receptor (beta chain) was recorded in a study of T cells after yellow fever vaccination. This clonotype was seen ten or more times. The antigen remains undetermined. Regarding the study as a whole: Relatively few clonotypes were ones that appeared in both CD4 and CD8 compartments. After the booster, approximately 95% of CD4 and just over 85% of CD8 primary-response clones were re-detected.

A universal primer site and UMIs were added as TCR cDNA was made by 5'RACE template switching. Via MiXCR, TCRdb re-called the 5' RACE reads, giving one row per CDR3 protein. This table has approximately 300,000 distinct CDR3 sequences, about 10% appearing once. The CDR3 is 18 amino acids. With 5 bases clipped from V and 0 bases from J, the junction kept 8 bases outside the gene matches. CDR1 and CDR2 from the germline V gene are SGHTA and FQGNSA. The rearrangement uses TRBV7-2 and TRBJ2-3, with 13 bases aligning to TRBD2. The origin of this receptor is a man in his late teens or twenties who received the YFV17D yellow fever vaccine. The input for sequencing was CD4+ T cells sorted from PBMCs, taken 45 days after the yellow fever booster vaccination. The CDR3 spells CASSRRTSGGASTDTQYF. In DNA, the CDR3 is TGTGCCAGCAGCCGCCGGACTAGCGGGGGCGCGAGCACAGATACGCAGTATTTT.